These 9 T cell receptor beta chains came from one sample sequenced in a study of blood T cells in healthy people across ages. Primers used in a second PCR of about 6 to 11 cycles were a sample-barcoded 5' primer and a J-beta primer mix. TCRdb passed the 5' RACE reads through MiXCR, listing each CDR3 protein once. The sample contains over 550,000 distinct CDR3 sequences, approximately 30% of which appear only once. What was sequenced was blood. These receptors all come from a woman aged 80 or over in good health.

Note on this clonotype: A much larger clone lies a single base off, so this may be a read error. V and J are TRBV20-1 and TRBJ2-7; D might be TRBD2 (7 bases). Germline lookup yields CDR1 DFQATT and CDR2 SNEGSKA (reference sequence). This CDR3 is 14 amino acids long. Deletions cut 4 bases from V and 7 bases from J, with 20 bases between. The CDR3 bases are TGCAGTGCTAACGCGGGGGCACCAAGGTCAGAGCAGTACTTC. Amino acid sequence: CSANAGAPRSEQYF.

The chain couples TRBV20-1 to TRBJ1-6, with 9 bases identical to TRBD1. The CDR3 covers 19 residues. The trim removed 6 bases at V and 0 bases at J, leaving 15 bases unmatched. Germline values: CDR1 DFQATT, CDR2 SNEGSKA (reference sequence). The CDR3, as DNA: TGCAGTGCCAGTGTTCTCCGGGACAGGGAGAGCTCCTATAATTCACCCCTCCACTTT. Translation: CSASVLRDRESSYNSPLHF.

This clonotype appeared many times. The chain carries TRBV4-1 and TRBJ1-2, with 7 bases lining up with TRBD1. Germline CDR1 is MGHRA and CDR2 is YSYEKL. V lost 1 base, J lost 8 bases, and 7 bases stayed unmatched. CDR3 size: 14 residues. CDR3 loop: CASSQVRRGQGYTF. DNA of the CDR3: TGCGCCAGCAGCCAAGTTAGAAGGGGGCAAGGCTACACCTTC.

The rearrangement links TRBV5-1 to TRBJ2-4; D gene ambiguous. The germline CDR1 and CDR2 sequences are SGHRS and YFSETQ. This CDR3 spans 12 amino acids. V lost 4 bases and J 13 bases, leaving 15 bases between the germline ends. The CDR3: CASSDPAAMQYF. The CDR3 nucleotides read TGCGCCAGCAGCGACCCGGCTGCGATGCAGTACTTC.

J is TRBJ1-6 and V is TRBV7-9, with TRBD1 identical over 7 bases. The CDR3 runs 15 residues. The germline V gene encodes CDR1 SEHNR and CDR2 FQNEAQ (reference sequence). The trim removed 4 bases at V and 7 bases at J, leaving 7 bases unmatched. DNA of the CDR3: TGTGCCAGCAGCTCCTCGGGACAGACGAATTCACCCCTCCACTTT. Encoded protein: CASSSSGQTNSPLHF.

The chain links TRBV2 to TRBJ1-1, with a tentative D call TRBD1 (5 bases). V was pared by 7 bases and J by 2 bases, with 14 bases between. The CDR3 loop spans 14 amino acids. Per the germline V gene, CDR1 is SNHLY and CDR2 is FYNNEI. CDR3 residues: CASTSRVGNTEAFF. The CDR3, as DNA: TGTGCCAGCACCTCCAGGGTTGGCAACACTGAAGCTTTCTTT.

In its sample, this clonotype was seen many times. The chain links TRBV7-9 to TRBJ2-3; TRBD2 matches at 11 bases. This CDR3 contains 16 residues. V shed 3 bases, J shed 4 bases, and the junction held 6 bases outside the gene matches. Germline lookup yields CDR1 SEHNR and CDR2 FQNEAQ (reference sequence). CDR3 sequence: CASSFPSGGFADTQYF. For the CDR3, the DNA is TGTGCCAGCAGCTTCCCTAGCGGGGGGTTCGCAGATACGCAGTATTTT.

The table lists this clonotype with many counts. V gene TRBV7-2 combines with J gene TRBJ1-4; 9 bases are a match to TRBD1. This CDR3 is 17 amino acids long. Germline loops: CDR1 SGHTA, CDR2 FQGNSA. V lost 0 bases to trimming and J lost 8 bases; unmatched junction nucleotides: 10. The CDR3 region is CASSLARGQGRGEKLFF. CDR3 sequence (DNA): TGTGCCAGCAGCTTAGCGAGAGGACAGGGGAGAGGCGAAAAACTGTTTTTT.

V and J are TRBV18 and TRBJ2-3; 12 nucleotides line up with TRBD2. The CDR3 covers 15 residues. Trimming removed 5 bases from V and 4 bases from J; junction bases left unmatched: 4. Germline assignment: CDR1 KGHSH and CDR2 LQKENI. For the CDR3, the DNA is TGTGCCAGCTCATCGGCTAGCGGGGGGGCAGATACGCAGTATTTT. Translation: CASSSASGGADTQYF. The full variable domain, with the rest looked up from reference TRBV18 and TRBJ2-3, is NAGVMQNPRHLVRRRGQEARLRCSPMKGHSHVYWYRQLPEEGLKFMVYLQKENIIDESGMPKERFSAEFPKEGPSILRIQQVVRGDSAAYFCASSSASGGADTQYFGPGTRLTVL.